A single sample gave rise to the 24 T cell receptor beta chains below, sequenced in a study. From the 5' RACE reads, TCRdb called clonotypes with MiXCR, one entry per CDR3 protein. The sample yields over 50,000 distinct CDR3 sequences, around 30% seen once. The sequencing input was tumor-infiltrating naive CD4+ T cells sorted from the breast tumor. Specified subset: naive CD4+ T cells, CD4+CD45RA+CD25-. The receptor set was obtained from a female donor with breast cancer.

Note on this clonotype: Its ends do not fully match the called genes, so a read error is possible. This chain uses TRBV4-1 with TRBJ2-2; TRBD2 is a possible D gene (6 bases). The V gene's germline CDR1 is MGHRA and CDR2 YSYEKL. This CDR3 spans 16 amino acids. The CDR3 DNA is TGTGCCAGCAGCCAAGATCGTCTAGCGAAAGCCGGGGAGCTGTATTTT. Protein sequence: CASSQDRLAKAGELYF.

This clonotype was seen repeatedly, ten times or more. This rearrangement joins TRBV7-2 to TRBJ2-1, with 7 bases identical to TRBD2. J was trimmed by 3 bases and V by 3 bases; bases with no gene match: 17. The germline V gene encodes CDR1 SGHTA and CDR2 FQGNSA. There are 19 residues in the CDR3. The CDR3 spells CASSLYRDYPGKRYNEQFF. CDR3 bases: TGTGCCAGCAGCTTGTACCGGGACTACCCCGGGAAGCGCTACAATGAGCAGTTCTTC.

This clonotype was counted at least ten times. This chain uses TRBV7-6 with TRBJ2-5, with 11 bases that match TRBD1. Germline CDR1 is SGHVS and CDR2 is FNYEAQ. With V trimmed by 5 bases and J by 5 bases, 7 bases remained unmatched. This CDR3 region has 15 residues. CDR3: CASSPWTGGMETQYF. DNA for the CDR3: TGTGCCAGCAGCCCCTGGACAGGGGGCATGGAGACCCAGTACTTC.

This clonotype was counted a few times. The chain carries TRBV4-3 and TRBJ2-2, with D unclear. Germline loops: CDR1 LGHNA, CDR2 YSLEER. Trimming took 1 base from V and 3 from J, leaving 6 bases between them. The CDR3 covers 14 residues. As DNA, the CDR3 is TGCGCCAGCAGCCAAGTGGGTTACACCGGGGAGCTGTTTTTT. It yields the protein CASSQVGYTGELFF.

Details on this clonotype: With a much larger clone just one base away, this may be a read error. CDR3 amino acids: CASSSYYEQYF. The CDR3 bases are TGTGCCAGCAGCTCGTACTACGAGCAGTACTTC. The genes are TRBV7-2 and TRBJ2-7; D is unresolved. The length of the CDR3 is 11 residues. The germline V gene has CDR1 SGHTA and CDR2 FQGNSA. V lost 4 bases and J 3 bases, leaving 4 bases between the germline ends.

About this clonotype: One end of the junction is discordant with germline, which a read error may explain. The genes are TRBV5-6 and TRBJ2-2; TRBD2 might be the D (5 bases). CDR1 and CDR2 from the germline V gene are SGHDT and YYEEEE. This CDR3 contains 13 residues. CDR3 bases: TGTGCCAGCAATCCGGGGTTTTCCGGGGAGCTGTCTTTT. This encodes CASNPGFSGELSF.

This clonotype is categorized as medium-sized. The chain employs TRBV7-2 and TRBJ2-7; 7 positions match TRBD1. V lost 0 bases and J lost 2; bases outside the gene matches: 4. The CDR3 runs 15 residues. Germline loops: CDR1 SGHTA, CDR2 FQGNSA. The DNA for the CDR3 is TGTGCCAGCAGCTTAGCCAGGGGGTCCGCCTACGAGCAGTACTTC. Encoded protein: CASSLARGSAYEQYF.

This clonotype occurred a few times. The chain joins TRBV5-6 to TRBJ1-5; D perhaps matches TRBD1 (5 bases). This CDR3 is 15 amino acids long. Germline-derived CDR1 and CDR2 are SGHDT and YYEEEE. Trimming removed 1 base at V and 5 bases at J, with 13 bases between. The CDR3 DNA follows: TGTGCCAGCAGCTTGTTGCGCAGGGATGATCAGCCCCAGCATTTT. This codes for CASSLLRRDDQPQHF.

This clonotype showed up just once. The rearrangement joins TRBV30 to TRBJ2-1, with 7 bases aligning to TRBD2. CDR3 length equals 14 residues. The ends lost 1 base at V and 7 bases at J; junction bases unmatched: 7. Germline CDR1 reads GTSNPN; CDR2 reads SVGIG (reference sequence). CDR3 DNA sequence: TGTGCCTGGAGTGCTGGCGGGAGTCTTAATGAGCAGTTCTTC. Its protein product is CAWSAGGSLNEQFF.

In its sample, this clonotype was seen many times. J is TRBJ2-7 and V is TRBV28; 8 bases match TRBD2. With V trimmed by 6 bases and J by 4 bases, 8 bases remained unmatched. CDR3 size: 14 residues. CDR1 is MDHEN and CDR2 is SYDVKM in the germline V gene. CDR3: CASSLGGALYEQYF. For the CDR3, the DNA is TGTGCCAGCAGCCTCGGGGGGGCTCTGTACGAGCAGTACTTC.

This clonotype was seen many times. Here the CDR3 DNA reads TGCAGTGCCCGACCAGGGACAGTCTATAATTCACCCCTCCACTTT. Amino acids: CSARPGTVYNSPLHF. This rearrangement joins TRBV20-1 to TRBJ1-6, with 7 positions matching TRBD1. The V segment lost 6 bases and the J segment 3 bases; nucleotides outside the gene matches: 8. Germline V gene sequence: CDR1 DFQATT, CDR2 SNEGSKA (reference sequence). The CDR3 is made up of 15 amino acids.

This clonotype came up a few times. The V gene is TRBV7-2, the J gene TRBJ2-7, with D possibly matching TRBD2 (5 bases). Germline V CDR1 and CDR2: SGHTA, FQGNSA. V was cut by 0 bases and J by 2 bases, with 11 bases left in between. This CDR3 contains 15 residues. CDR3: CASSLATQEAYEQYF. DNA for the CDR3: TGTGCCAGCAGCTTAGCGACCCAGGAGGCCTACGAGCAGTACTTC. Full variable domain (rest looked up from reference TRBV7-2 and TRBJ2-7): GAGVSQSPSNKVTEKGKDVELRCDPISGHTALYWYRQSLGQGLEFLIYFQGNSAPDKSGLPSDRFSAERTGGSVSTLTIQRTQQEDSAVYLCASSLATQEAYEQYFGPGTRLTVT.

Here the CDR3 DNA reads TGTGCCAGCCGAAGGACTAATAGCAATCAGCCCCAGCATTTT. Amino acids: CASRRTNSNQPQHF. V is TRBV6-5 and J is TRBJ1-5; D gene uncertain. Trimming took 8 bases from V and 0 from J, leaving 11 bases between them. The CDR3 has 14 residues. CDR1 is MNHEY, CDR2 SVGAGI, per germline.

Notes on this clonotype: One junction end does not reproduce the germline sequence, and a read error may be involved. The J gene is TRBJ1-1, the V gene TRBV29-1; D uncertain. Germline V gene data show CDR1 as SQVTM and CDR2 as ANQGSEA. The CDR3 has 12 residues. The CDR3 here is CSAENIYTEAFF. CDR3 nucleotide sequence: TGCAGCGCTGAAAACATCTACACTGAAGCTTTCTTT.

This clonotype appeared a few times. For the CDR3, the DNA is TGCAGTGCTAGGGGACCTCGGTCGGTGCGAGAGACCCAGTACTTC. Translating gives CSARGPRSVRETQYF. The chain links TRBV20-1 to TRBJ2-5, with D possibly called TRBD1 or TRBD2 (5 bases each). CDR3 length: 15 amino acids. The germline V gene has CDR1 DFQATT and CDR2 SNEGSKA (reference sequence). Trimming removed 3 bases from V and 4 bases from J, with 18 bases in between.

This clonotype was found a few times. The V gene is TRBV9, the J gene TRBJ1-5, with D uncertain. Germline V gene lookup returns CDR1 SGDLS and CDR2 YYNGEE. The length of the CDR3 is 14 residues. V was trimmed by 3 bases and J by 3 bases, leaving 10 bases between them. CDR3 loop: CASSEGLNNQPQHF. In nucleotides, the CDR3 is TGTGCCAGCAGCGAGGGTTTGAACAATCAGCCCCAGCATTTT.

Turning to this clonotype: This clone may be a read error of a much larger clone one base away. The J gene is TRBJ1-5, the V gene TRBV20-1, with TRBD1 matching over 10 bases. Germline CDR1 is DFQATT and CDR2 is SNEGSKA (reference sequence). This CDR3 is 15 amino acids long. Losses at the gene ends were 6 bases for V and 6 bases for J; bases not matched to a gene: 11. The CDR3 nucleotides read TGCAGTGCCGCCAGGGGACAGGGGAATATTCAGCCCCAGCATTTT. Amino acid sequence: CSAARGQGNIQPQHF.

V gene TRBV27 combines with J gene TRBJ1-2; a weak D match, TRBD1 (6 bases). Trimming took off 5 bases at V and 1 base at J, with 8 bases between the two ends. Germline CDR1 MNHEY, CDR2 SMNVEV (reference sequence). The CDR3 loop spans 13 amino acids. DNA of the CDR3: TGTGCCAGCAGTCCACAGGGTAACTATGGCTACACCTTC. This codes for CASSPQGNYGYTF.

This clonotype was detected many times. As DNA, the CDR3 is TGCGCCAGCAGCCAAGCTCGTCCGGGTTCGGGCTACACCTTC. Translating gives CASSQARPGSGYTF. V and J are TRBV4-3 and TRBJ1-2; no firm D call. The germline gives CDR1 LGHNA, CDR2 YSLEER. Trimming cost V 1 base and J 8 bases, with 14 bases left between them. The CDR3 sequence is 14 residues long.

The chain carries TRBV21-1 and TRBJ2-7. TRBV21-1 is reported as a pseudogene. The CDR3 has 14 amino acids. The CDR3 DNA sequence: TGTGCCAGCAGCAATTTTTCGGGCTCCTACGAGCAGTACTTC. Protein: CASSNFSGSYEQYF.

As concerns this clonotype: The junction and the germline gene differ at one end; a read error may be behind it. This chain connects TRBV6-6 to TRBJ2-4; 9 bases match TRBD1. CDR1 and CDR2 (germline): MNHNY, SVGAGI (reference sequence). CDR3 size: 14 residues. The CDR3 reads CTSIQTGGKYIQYF. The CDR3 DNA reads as TGTACCAGCATCCAAACAGGGGGCAAGTACATTCAGTACTTC.

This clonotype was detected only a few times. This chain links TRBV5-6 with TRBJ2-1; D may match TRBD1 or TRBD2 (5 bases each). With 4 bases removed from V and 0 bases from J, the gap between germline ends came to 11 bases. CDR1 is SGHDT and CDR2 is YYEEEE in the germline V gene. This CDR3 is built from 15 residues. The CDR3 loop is CASSGDGTSYNEQFF. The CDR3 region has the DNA TGTGCCAGCAGCGGGGACGGGACCTCCTACAATGAGCAGTTCTTC.

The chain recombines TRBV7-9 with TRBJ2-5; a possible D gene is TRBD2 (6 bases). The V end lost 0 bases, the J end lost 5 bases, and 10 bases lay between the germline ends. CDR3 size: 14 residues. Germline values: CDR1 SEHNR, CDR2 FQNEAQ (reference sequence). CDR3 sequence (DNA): TGTGCCAGCAGCTTAGCGAACAGCGGGGAGACCCAGTACTTC. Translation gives CASSLANSGETQYF.

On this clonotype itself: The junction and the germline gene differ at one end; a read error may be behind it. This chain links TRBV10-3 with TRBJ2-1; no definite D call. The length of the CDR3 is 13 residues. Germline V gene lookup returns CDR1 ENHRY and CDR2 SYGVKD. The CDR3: CAISNQTYNELFF. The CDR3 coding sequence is TGTGCCATCAGTAACCAGACCTACAATGAGCTGTTCTTC.